The entry below describes one T cell receptor (beta chain). PCR employed 60 Vbeta and 13 Jbeta primers. TCRdb's table, derived via immunoSEQ multiplex PCR, lists solely in-frame clones and lacks some. The table shows approximately 170,000 clones, with 71% occurring only once. The data were obtained in a study of cytomegalovirus exposure and HLA in healthy donors. The germline V gene encodes CDR1 SGDLS and CDR2 YYNGEE. The V segment lost 0 bases and the J segment 2 bases; nucleotides outside the gene matches: 5. CDR3 length equals 16 residues. Sequencing used PBMCs. This TCR derives from a girl between 10 and 17 years old in good health and CMV-seronegative. The gene calls are TRBV9 and TRBJ2-3; 8 positions match TRBD2. The CDR3 loop reads CASSVANGGATDTQYF. The CDR3 bases are TGTGCCAGCAGCGTAGCTAACGGGGGGGCCACAGATACGCAGTATTTT.